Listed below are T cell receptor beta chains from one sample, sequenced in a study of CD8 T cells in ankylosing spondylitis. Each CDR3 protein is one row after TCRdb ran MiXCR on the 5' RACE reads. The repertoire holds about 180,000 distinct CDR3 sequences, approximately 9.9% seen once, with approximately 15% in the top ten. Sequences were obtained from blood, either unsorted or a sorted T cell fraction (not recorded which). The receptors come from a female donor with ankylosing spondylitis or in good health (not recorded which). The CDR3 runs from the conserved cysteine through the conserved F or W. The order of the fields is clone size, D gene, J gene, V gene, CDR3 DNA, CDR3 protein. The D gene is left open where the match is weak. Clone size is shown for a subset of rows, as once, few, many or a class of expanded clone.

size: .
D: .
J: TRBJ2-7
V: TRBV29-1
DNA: TGCAGCACCTCGGGTCCCTACGAGCAGTACTTC
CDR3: CSTSGPYEQYF

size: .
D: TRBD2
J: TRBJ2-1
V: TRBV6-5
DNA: TGTGCCAGCAGTTACCCGGGACTAGTAGGTGAGCAGTTCTTC
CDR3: CASSYPGLVGEQFF

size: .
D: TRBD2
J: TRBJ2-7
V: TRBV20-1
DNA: TGCAGTGCTAGGGATATTAGCGGGAGGGCCGGGTACGAGCAGTACTTC
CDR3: CSARDISGRAGYEQYF

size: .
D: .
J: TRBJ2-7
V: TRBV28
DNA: TGTGCCAGCAGCTCTAAACAGGGCCTTCAACCCTACGAGCAGTACTTC
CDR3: CASSSKQGLQPYEQYF

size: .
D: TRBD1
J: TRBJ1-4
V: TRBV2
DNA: TGTGCCAGCAGTGAATTCGGGACAGCGTTTAATGAAAAACTGTTTTTT
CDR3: CASSEFGTAFNEKLFF

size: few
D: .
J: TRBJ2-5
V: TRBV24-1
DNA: TGTGCCACCAGTGAGGGGGGACTCCAAGAGACCCAGTACTTC
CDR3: CATSEGGLQETQYF

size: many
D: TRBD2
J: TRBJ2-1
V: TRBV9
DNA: TGTGCCAGCAGCTATGGACTAGCGGGTGTCCACAATGAGCAGTTCTTC
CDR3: CASSYGLAGVHNEQFF

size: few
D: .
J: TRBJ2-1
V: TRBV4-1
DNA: TGCGCCAGCAGCCAAGCGGACGTGGGTGAGCAGTTCTTC
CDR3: CASSQADVGEQFF

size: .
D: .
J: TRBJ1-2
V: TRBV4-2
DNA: TGTGCCAGCAGCCAAAGGGGAGCGGATGGCTACACCTTC
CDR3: CASSQRGADGYTF

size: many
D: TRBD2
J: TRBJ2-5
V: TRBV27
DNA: TGTGCCAGCAGTCATTGGACTAGTTCTGGGGAGACCCAGTACTTC
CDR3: CASSHWTSSGETQYF